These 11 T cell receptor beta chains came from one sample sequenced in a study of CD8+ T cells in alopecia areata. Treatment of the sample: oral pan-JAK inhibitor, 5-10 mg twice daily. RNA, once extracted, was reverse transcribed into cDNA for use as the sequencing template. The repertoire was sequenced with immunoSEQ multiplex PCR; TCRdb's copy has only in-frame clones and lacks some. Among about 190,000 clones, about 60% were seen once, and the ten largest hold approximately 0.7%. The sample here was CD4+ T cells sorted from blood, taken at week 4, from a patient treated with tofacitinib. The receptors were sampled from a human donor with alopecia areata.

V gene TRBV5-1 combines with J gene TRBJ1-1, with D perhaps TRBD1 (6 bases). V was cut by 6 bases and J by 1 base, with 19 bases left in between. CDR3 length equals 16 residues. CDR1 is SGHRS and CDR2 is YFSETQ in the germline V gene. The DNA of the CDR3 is TGCGCCAGCAACCCGAAGATGACAGGCCAGAACACTGAAGCTTTCTTT. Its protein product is CASNPKMTGQNTEAFF.

The CDR3 DNA sequence: TGTGCCAGCAGCTCCATTGAGACCCAGTACTTC. Residues: CASSSIETQYF. The V and J genes are TRBV7-2 and TRBJ2-5; D remains unclear. The V end was cut by 4 bases, the J end by 5 bases, with 5 bases between. The CDR3 sequence is 11 residues long. The germline V gene has CDR1 SGHTA and CDR2 FQGNSA.

The DNA of the CDR3 is TGTGCCAGCACGCCGAAGGGTATCTGGGACACTGAAGCTTTCTTT. It translates to CASTPKGIWDTEAFF. The gene calls are TRBV5-4 and TRBJ1-1; D gene ambiguous. Germline V gives CDR1 SGHNT, CDR2 YYREEE (reference sequence). This CDR3 spans 15 amino acids. With 6 bases removed from V and 3 bases from J, the gap between germline ends came to 18 bases.

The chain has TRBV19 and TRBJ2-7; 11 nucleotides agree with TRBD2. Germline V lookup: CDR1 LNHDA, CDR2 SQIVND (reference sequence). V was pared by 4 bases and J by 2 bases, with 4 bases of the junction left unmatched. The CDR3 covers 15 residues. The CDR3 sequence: CASSTRLAGPYEQYF. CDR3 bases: TGTGCCAGTAGTACCAGACTAGCGGGACCCTACGAGCAGTACTTC.

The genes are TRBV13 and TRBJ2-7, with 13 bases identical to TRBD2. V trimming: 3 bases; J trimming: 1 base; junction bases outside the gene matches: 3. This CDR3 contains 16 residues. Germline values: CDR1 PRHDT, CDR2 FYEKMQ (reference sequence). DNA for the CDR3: TGTGCCAGCAGCTTGACTAGCGGGAGGTCTTCCTACGAGCAGTACTTC. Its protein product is CASSLTSGRSSYEQYF.

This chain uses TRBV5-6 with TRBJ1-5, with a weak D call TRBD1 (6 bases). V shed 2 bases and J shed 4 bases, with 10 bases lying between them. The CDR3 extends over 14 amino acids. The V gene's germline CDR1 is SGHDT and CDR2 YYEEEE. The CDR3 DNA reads TGTGCCAGCAGCTTTGGACAGCGAAATCAGCCCCAGCATTTT. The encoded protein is CASSFGQRNQPQHF.

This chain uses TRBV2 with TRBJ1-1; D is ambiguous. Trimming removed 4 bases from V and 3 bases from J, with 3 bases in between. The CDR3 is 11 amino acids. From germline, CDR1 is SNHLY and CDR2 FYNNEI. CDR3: CASSGDTEAFF. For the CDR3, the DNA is TGTGCCAGCAGTGGAGACACTGAAGCTTTCTTT.

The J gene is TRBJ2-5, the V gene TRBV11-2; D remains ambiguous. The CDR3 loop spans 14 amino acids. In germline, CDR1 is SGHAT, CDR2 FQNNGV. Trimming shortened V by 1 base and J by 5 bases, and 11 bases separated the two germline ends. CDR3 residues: CASSLAGLAETQYF. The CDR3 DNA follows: TGTGCCAGCAGCTTAGCCGGGCTTGCCGAGACCCAGTACTTC.

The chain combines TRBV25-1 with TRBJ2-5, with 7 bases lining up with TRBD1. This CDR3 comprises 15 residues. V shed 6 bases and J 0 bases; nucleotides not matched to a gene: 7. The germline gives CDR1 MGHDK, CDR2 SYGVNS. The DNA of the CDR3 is TGTGCCAGCAGGTCGGACAGGATTCACCAAGAGACCCAGTACTTC. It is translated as CASRSDRIHQETQYF. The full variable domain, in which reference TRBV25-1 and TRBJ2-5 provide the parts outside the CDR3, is EADIYQTPRYLVIGTGKKITLECSQTMGHDKMYWYQQDPGMELHLIHYSYGVNSTEKGDLSSESTVSRIRTEHFPLTLESARPSHTSQYLCASRSDRIHQETQYFGPGTRLLVL.

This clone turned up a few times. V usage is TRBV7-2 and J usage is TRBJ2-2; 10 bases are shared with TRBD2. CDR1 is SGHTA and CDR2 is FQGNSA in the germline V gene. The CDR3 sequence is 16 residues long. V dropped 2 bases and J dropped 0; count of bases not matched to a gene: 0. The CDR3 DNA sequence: TGTGCCAGCAGCTTAACTAGCGGGGCGAACACCGGGGAGCTGTTTTTT. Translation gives CASSLTSGANTGELFF.

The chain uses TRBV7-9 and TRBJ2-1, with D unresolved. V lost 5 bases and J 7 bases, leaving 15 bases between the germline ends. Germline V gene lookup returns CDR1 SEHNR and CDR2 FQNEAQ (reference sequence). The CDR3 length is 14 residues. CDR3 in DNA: TGTGCCAGCAGCCCCTTGGATGGCTGGAATGAGCAGTTCTTC. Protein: CASSPLDGWNEQFF.